One sample yielded the 31 T cell receptor beta chains listed below, sequenced in a study of T cell responses to AZD1222 COVID-19 vaccine. Measured with immunoSEQ multiplex PCR; TCRdb has only the in-frame clones, and not every one. The sample has around 100,000 clones; around 90% are singletons. The sample was peripheral blood, taken on day 0 of AZD1222 vaccination. The receptors here all came from an adult in good health.

The V gene is TRBV10-3, the J gene TRBJ1-1; TRBD1 is a possible D gene (6 bases). Germline lookup yields CDR1 ENHRY and CDR2 SYGVKD. V lost 8 bases and J 4 bases, leaving 14 bases between the germline ends. The CDR3 sequence is 13 residues long. CDR3 protein: CAIRGGVGTEAFF. The CDR3 DNA sequence: TGTGCCATCCGCGGGGGCGTAGGCACTGAAGCTTTCTTT.

V and J are TRBV19 and TRBJ2-5; 9 nucleotides line up with TRBD2. Germline CDR1 is LNHDA and CDR2 is SQIVND (reference sequence). The CDR3 covers 16 residues. The V segment lost 1 base and the J segment 5 bases; nucleotides outside the gene matches: 8. Written as DNA, the CDR3 is TGTGCCAGTAGTATAGGGGTAGCGGGAGCCGGGGAGACCCAGTACTTC. This codes for CASSIGVAGAGETQYF.

The chain recombines TRBV18 with TRBJ1-2; D unclear. The CDR3 spans 14 residues. The V gene's germline CDR1 is KGHSH and CDR2 LQKENI. The germline V and J ends were trimmed by 0 bases and 4 bases, with 9 bases remaining between them. The CDR3 loop is CASSPPNSAYGYTF. CDR3 DNA: TGTGCCAGCTCACCACCGAATAGTGCCTATGGCTACACCTTC.

The chain is built from TRBV18 and TRBJ1-5; D gene unclear. The CDR3 length is 15 residues. V lost 2 bases and J 4 bases, leaving 12 bases between the germline ends. Germline loops: CDR1 KGHSH, CDR2 LQKENI. In nucleotides, the CDR3 is TGTGCCAGCTCACCAAACCGAGGCAATAATCAGCCCCAGCATTTT. Its translation is CASSPNRGNNQPQHF.

The V gene is TRBV2, the J gene TRBJ2-1; 9 bases are shared with TRBD1. The CDR3 loop spans 14 amino acids. The germline CDR1 and CDR2 sequences are SNHLY and FYNNEI. J lost 7 bases, V lost 3 bases, and 4 bases had no gene match. The CDR3 DNA reads TGTGCCAGCAGTGATGGACAGGGGTGGAATGAGCAGTTCTTC. This encodes CASSDGQGWNEQFF.

The V and J genes are TRBV28 and TRBJ2-3; TRBD2 is a possible D gene (5 bases). The V end was cut by 7 bases, the J end by 1 base, with 12 bases between. Germline V gives CDR1 MDHEN, CDR2 SYDVKM. The CDR3 runs 14 residues. In DNA, the CDR3 is TGTGCCAGCAAGGGCAAGAGGGGCACAGATACGCAGTATTTT. Amino acids: CASKGKRGTDTQYF.

The rearrangement joins TRBV27 to TRBJ1-1; no clear D. V lost 6 bases, J lost 5 bases, and 13 bases lay in between. The CDR3 is 13 amino acids. Looked up from germline, CDR1 is MNHEY and CDR2 is SMNVEV (reference sequence). The CDR3 loop is CASRDVGRTEAFF. CDR3 sequence (DNA): TGTGCCAGCAGAGACGTAGGGAGAACTGAAGCTTTCTTT.

This sequence joins TRBV29-1 and TRBJ1-1; TRBD1 might be the D (6 bases). This CDR3 region has 11 residues. The V end lost 6 bases, the J end lost 13 bases, and 18 bases lay between the germline ends. The V gene's germline CDR1 is SQVTM and CDR2 ANQGSEA. This CDR3 reads CSVHWGGGGFF. Written as DNA, the CDR3 is TGCAGCGTCCATTGGGGAGGGGGAGGTTTCTTT.

V gene TRBV10-3 combines with J gene TRBJ2-4, with D perhaps TRBD2 (6 bases). The germline V gene has CDR1 ENHRY and CDR2 SYGVKD. Trimming pared 6 bases from V and 1 base from J, leaving 13 bases between. CDR3 size: 15 residues. CDR3: CAIREGSGAKNIQYF. DNA for the CDR3: TGTGCCATCAGGGAGGGGAGTGGGGCCAAAAACATTCAGTACTTC.

This CDR3 reads CASSLLADSPLHF. In nucleotides, the CDR3 is TGTGCCAGCAGTTTGTTGGCTGATTCACCCCTCCACTTT. The rearrangement joins TRBV12-3 or TRBV12-4 to TRBJ1-6; D gene uncertain. Trimming took 3 bases from V and 8 from J, leaving 8 bases between them. The CDR3 is 13 amino acids.

V usage is TRBV4-2 and J usage is TRBJ1-2, with no clear D. Trimming cost V 0 bases and J 4 bases, with 9 bases left between them. From germline, CDR1 is LGHNA and CDR2 YNFKEQ. The CDR3 runs 14 residues. The CDR3 reads CASSQDGAVYGYTF. CDR3 nucleotides: TGTGCCAGCAGCCAAGATGGAGCAGTCTATGGCTACACCTTC.

The J gene is TRBJ2-1, the V gene TRBV7-2; possibly TRBD1 for D (6 bases). Trimming stripped 2 bases from V and 4 bases from J, with 15 bases between. The V gene's germline CDR1 is SGHTA and CDR2 FQGNSA. The CDR3 extends over 16 amino acids. CDR3: CASSLRGPGVYNEQFF. Written as DNA, the CDR3 is TGTGCCAGCAGCTTACGCGGGCCAGGGGTATACAATGAGCAGTTCTTC.

CDR3: CASSAGTGLGAFF. The DNA of the CDR3 is TGTGCCAGCAGTGCCGGGACAGGGTTGGGAGCTTTCTTT. The J gene is TRBJ1-1, the V gene TRBV2; 9 positions agree with TRBD1. Germline CDR1 is SNHLY and CDR2 is FYNNEI. The trim removed 4 bases at V and 10 bases at J, leaving 7 bases unmatched. This CDR3 has 13 amino acids.

The V gene is TRBV6-5, the J gene TRBJ1-4; D possibly corresponds to TRBD1 (5 bases). The CDR3 length is 16 residues. Germline loops: CDR1 MNHEY, CDR2 SVGAGI. V lost 0 bases and J lost 7, with 15 bases in between. CDR3 DNA sequence: TGTGCCAGCAGTTACTCGAGAAGGGCGGGGGGTGAAAAACTGTTTTTT. This translates into CASSYSRRAGGEKLFF.

This clone was seen a few times. The V call is TRBV30, the J call TRBJ2-1, with 7 bases that match TRBD2. This CDR3 contains 15 residues. V dropped 0 bases and J dropped 7; count of bases not matched to a gene: 9. Germline CDR1 reads GTSNPN; CDR2 reads SVGIG (reference sequence). CDR3 nucleotides: TGTGCCTGGAGTGTAGTGGAGGGAGGGCCTAATGAGCAGTTCTTC. This translates into CAWSVVEGGPNEQFF.

The chain links TRBV27 to TRBJ2-7; a weak D match, TRBD2 (5 bases). V lost 3 bases, J lost 1 base, and 10 bases lay in between. Germline values: CDR1 MNHEY, CDR2 SMNVEV (reference sequence). This CDR3 spans 14 amino acids. CDR3 nucleotide sequence: TGTGCCAGCAGTTTTGCGGGTGCATCCTACGAGCAGTACTTC. This codes for CASSFAGASYEQYF.

This sequence joins TRBV9 and TRBJ2-3; TRBD1 matches 9 bases. Looked up from germline, CDR1 is SGDLS and CDR2 is YYNGEE. This CDR3 has 19 amino acids. Trimming cost V 0 bases and J 4 bases; bases outside gene matches: 15. CDR3 sequence reads: CASSVARGDGTGKPDTQYF. The CDR3 nucleotides read TGTGCCAGCAGCGTAGCCCGGGGGGATGGGACAGGGAAACCAGATACGCAGTATTTT.

The rearrangement joins TRBV19 to TRBJ1-1, with 7 bases identical to TRBD1. The germline V gene encodes CDR1 LNHDA and CDR2 SQIVND (reference sequence). There are 12 residues in the CDR3. This chain's CDR3 is CASGRGDVEAFF. The CDR3 DNA is TGTGCAAGCGGCAGGGGGGATGTTGAAGCTTTCTTT.

The gene calls are TRBV19 and TRBJ1-6; 8 nucleotides match TRBD1. Germline CDR1 and CDR2: LNHDA and SQIVND (reference sequence). Trimming at V came to 8 bases and at J to 10 bases, leaving 13 bases not matched to a gene. This CDR3 region has 15 residues. The CDR3 DNA sequence: TGTGCCAGTGCCGGACAGGGAGGCTTCGGGTCACCCCTCCACTTT. Its translation is CASAGQGGFGSPLHF.

Written as DNA, the CDR3 is TGTGCCAGCAGCCGACTAGCGTCTGGGGCCAACGTCCTGACTTTC. Amino acids: CASSRLASGANVLTF. The chain uses TRBV3-1 (or the pseudogene TRBV3-2) and TRBJ2-6; 8 bases line up with TRBD2. The V gene end was trimmed by 4 bases and the J gene end by 1 base; junction bases not matched to a gene: 0. This CDR3 is built from 15 residues. Germline lookup yields CDR1 LGHDT and CDR2 YNNKEL (reference sequence).

In its sample, this clone was seen once. CDR3 sequence (DNA): TGTGCCAGCAGCTTGGAGACAGAGAACACTGAAGCTTTCTTT. This sequence encodes CASSLETENTEAFF. This chain uses TRBV13 with TRBJ1-1, with D tentatively TRBD1 (5 bases). The CDR3 contains 14 residues. V lost 3 bases, J lost 1 base, and 9 bases lay in between. In germline, CDR1 is PRHDT, CDR2 FYEKMQ (reference sequence).

As concerns this clone: The same CDR3 arises from other DNA sequences in this sample as well. The chain employs TRBV5-1 and TRBJ2-5; 8 bases map to TRBD1. The CDR3 contains 13 residues. The J segment lost 5 bases and the V segment lost 4 bases, leaving 4 bases of the junction unmatched. Germline values: CDR1 SGHRS, CDR2 YFSETQ. The CDR3 sequence: CASSVTGEETQYF. CDR3 nucleotides: TGCGCCAGCAGCGTGACAGGGGAGGAGACCCAGTACTTC.

This clone has a single count. The chain recombines TRBV7-3 with TRBJ2-5; TRBD2 agrees at 8 bases. CDR3 length: 14 residues. Germline assignment: CDR1 SGHTA and CDR2 FQGTGA. With 4 bases clipped from V and 5 bases from J, the junction kept 6 bases outside the gene matches. This CDR3 is CASSSSGGVETQYF. The CDR3 DNA reads TGTGCCAGCAGCTCCTCGGGAGGGGTGGAGACCCAGTACTTC. Full variable domain (rest looked up from reference TRBV7-3 and TRBJ2-5): GAGVSQTPSNKVTEKGKYVELRCDPISGHTALYWYRQSLGQGPEFLIYFQGTGAADDSGLPNDRFFAVRPEGSVSTLKIQRTERGDSAVYLCASSSSGGVETQYFGPGTRLLVL.

V and J are TRBV28 and TRBJ2-2; D not resolved. The CDR3 loop spans 16 amino acids. With 6 bases removed from V and 5 bases from J, the gap between germline ends came to 19 bases. Germline V gives CDR1 MDHEN, CDR2 SYDVKM. The CDR3 nucleotides are TGTGCCAGCAGCGGACGACCATCGATCGAGACCGGGGAGCTGTTTTTT. This codes for CASSGRPSIETGELFF. The full variable domain, its missing parts supplied by reference TRBV28 and TRBJ2-2, is DVKVTQSSRYLVKRTGEKVFLECVQDMDHENMFWYRQDPGLGLRLIYFSYDVKMKEKGDIPEGYSVSREKKERFSLILESASTNQTSMYLCASSGRPSIETGELFFGEGSRLTVL.

V is TRBV10-3 and J is TRBJ2-5; D possibly corresponds to TRBD2 (6 bases). Trimming left V 0 bases short and J 5 bases short, with 28 bases between. Germline CDR1 is ENHRY and CDR2 is SYGVKD. The CDR3 has 20 residues. CDR3 in amino acids: CAISESIGLGEDRPQETQYF. In DNA form, the CDR3 reads TGTGCCATCAGTGAGTCTATAGGTTTAGGGGAGGACCGTCCCCAGGAGACCCAGTACTTC.

This clone was detected a few times. This chain links TRBV5-1 with TRBJ2-7; 7 bases are shared with TRBD1. The CDR3 contains 13 residues. After removal of 0 bases from V and 6 bases from J, the junction contained 3 bases not matched to a gene. The germline CDR1 and CDR2 sequences are SGHRS and YFSETQ. The CDR3 sequence is CASSLGQGGEQYF. In DNA, the CDR3 is TGCGCCAGCAGCTTGGGACAGGGTGGCGAGCAGTACTTC.

The chain joins TRBV9 to TRBJ2-5; 9 bases map to TRBD1. After removal of 4 bases from V and 5 bases from J, the junction contained 9 bases not matched to a gene. The length of the CDR3 is 15 residues. Germline V gene lookup returns CDR1 SGDLS and CDR2 YYNGEE. CDR3 nucleotides: TGTGCCAGCAGCTGGGGACAGGGAGGCTACGAGACCCAGTACTTC. Translation gives CASSWGQGGYETQYF.

The chain recombines TRBV5-1 with TRBJ1-3; TRBD1 matches 8 bases. Germline trimming cut 1 base from V and 2 bases from J; bases unmatched to any gene: 5. The germline gives CDR1 SGHRS, CDR2 YFSETQ. The CDR3 length is 16 residues. The chain's CDR3 is CASSLTRDRTGNTIYF. The CDR3 bases are TGCGCCAGCAGCTTGACCAGGGACAGGACTGGAAACACCATATATTTT.

The chain combines TRBV27 with TRBJ1-5, with D perhaps TRBD1 (5 bases). Germline CDR1 reads MNHEY; CDR2 reads SMNVEV (reference sequence). Trimming stripped 3 bases from V and 4 bases from J, with 10 bases between. CDR3 size: 14 residues. CDR3 in DNA: TGTGCCAGCAGTTTCTCAGGGCTAAATCAGCCCCAGCATTTT. Translated: CASSFSGLNQPQHF.

This rearrangement joins TRBV5-1 to TRBJ1-1; D gene uncertain. V was shortened by 4 bases and J by 3 bases, with 13 bases between the two germline ends. The CDR3 contains 14 residues. Germline V gene lookup returns CDR1 SGHRS and CDR2 YFSETQ. DNA of the CDR3: TGCGCCAGCAGCCAGAGGGCAGCGGACACTGAAGCTTTCTTT. Its protein is CASSQRAADTEAFF.

This clone showed up just a few times. The gene calls are TRBV4-1 and TRBJ2-7; D possibly corresponds to TRBD2 (5 bases). Germline V lookup: CDR1 MGHRA, CDR2 YSYEKL. Trimming left V 3 bases short and J 3 bases short, with 15 bases between. This CDR3 has 15 residues. DNA for the CDR3: TGCGCCAGCAGCCAGCTAGCCCGGGCCGACTACGAGCAGTACTTC. It codes for CASSQLARADYEQYF.